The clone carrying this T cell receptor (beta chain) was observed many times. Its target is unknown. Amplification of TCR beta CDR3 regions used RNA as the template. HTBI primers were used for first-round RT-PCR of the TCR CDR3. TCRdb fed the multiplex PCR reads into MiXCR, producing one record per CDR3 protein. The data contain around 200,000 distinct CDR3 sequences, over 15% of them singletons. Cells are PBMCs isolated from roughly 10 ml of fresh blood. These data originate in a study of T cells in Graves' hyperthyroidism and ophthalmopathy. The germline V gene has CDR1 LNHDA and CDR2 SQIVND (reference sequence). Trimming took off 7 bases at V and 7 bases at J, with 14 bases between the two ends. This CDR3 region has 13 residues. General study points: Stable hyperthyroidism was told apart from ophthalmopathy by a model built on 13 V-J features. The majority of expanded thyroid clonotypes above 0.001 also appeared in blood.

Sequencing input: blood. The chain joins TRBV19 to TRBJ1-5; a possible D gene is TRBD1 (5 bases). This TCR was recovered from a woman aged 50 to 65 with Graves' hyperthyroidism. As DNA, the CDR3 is TGTGCCAGTATGGGTCCAGGGTGGCAGCCCCAGCATTTT. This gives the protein CASMGPGWQPQHF. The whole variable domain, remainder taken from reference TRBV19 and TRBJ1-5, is DGGITQSPKYLFRKEGQNVTLSCEQNLNHDAMYWYRQDPGQGLRLIYYSQIVNDFQKGDIAEGYSVSREKKESFPLTVTSAQKNPTAFYLCASMGPGWQPQHFGDGTRLSIL.